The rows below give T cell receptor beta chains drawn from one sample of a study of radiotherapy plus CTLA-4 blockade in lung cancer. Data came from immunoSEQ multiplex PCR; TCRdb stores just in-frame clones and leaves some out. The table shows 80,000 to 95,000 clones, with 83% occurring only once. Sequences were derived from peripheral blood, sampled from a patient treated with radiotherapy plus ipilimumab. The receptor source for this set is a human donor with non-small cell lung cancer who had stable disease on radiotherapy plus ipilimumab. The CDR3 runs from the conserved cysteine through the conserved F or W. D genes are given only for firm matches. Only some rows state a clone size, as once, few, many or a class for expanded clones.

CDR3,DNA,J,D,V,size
CASSRREQYF,TGTGCCAGCAGTCGGCGGGAGCAGTACTTC,TRBJ2-7,NA,TRBV28,NA
CASSLTGRVSTDTQYF,TGTGCCAGCAGCTTAACGGGCAGGGTGAGCACAGATACGCAGTATTTT,TRBJ2-3,NA,TRBV7-3,NA
CASSPEAGSGNTIYF,TGCGCCAGCAGCCCGGAGGCCGGGTCTGGAAACACCATATATTTT,TRBJ1-3,NA,TRBV5-1,few
CASSLPSGGMDTQYF,TGTGCCAGCAGCTTACCTAGCGGGGGGATGGATACGCAGTATTTT,TRBJ2-3,TRBD2,TRBV5-4,NA
CASIGGIGLIYNEQFF,TGTGCCAGCATCGGGGGGATCGGCCTTATCTACAATGAGCAGTTCTTC,TRBJ2-1,TRBD2,TRBV27,NA
CASSWTPSSYEQYF,TGTGCCAGCAGTTGGACTCCTAGCTCCTACGAGCAGTACTTC,TRBJ2-7,NA,TRBV6-5,NA
CASSVSGTGTYNEQFF,TGTGCCAGCAGTGTCAGCGGGACAGGGACCTACAATGAGCAGTTCTTC,TRBJ2-1,TRBD1,TRBV27,few
CASSPAGRDGQYF,TGTGCCAGCAGCCCAGCGGGCCGGGACGGCCAGTATTTT,TRBJ2-3,NA,TRBV5-4,NA
CSVSDGDTEAFF,TGCAGCGTTAGCGACGGCGACACTGAAGCTTTCTTT,TRBJ1-1,NA,TRBV29-1,NA
CASSFFLLGGSRTEAFF,TGTGCCAGCAGCTTCTTTCTCTTAGGTGGTTCGAGGACTGAAGCTTTCTTT,TRBJ1-1,NA,TRBV5-8,NA
CASSQASLERGGNEQFF,TGCGCCAGCAGCCAAGCCTCCTTGGAGCGGGGGGGAAATGAGCAGTTCTTC,TRBJ2-1,TRBD2,TRBV4-1,NA
CASSLEGFNTEAFF,TGCGCCAGCAGCTTGGAGGGTTTCAACACTGAAGCTTTCTTT,TRBJ1-1,NA,TRBV5-1,once
CASSSGQGYFLDTQYF,TGTGCCAGCAGCAGTGGACAGGGGTACTTTTTAGATACGCAGTATTTT,TRBJ2-3,NA,TRBV21-1,NA
CASSQEKLVRNHEQFF,TGTGCCAGCAGCCAAGAGAAACTAGTCAGGAACCATGAGCAGTTCTTC,TRBJ2-1,NA,TRBV4-2,once
CASSSGDSQETQYF,TGTGCCAGCAGTTCAGGAGACTCACAAGAGACCCAGTACTTC,TRBJ2-5,NA,TRBV27,NA